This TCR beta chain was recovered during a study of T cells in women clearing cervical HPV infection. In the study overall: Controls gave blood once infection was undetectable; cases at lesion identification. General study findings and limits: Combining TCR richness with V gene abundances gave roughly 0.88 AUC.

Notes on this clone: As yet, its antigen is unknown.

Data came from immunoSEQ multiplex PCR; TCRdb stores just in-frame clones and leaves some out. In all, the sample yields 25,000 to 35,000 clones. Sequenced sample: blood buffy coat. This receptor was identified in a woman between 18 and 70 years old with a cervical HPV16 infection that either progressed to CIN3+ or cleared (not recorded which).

This chain's CDR3 is CASSSGVSGNEQFF. CDR3 bases read: TGTGCCAGCAGTTCCGGGGTAAGCGGCAATGAG. The rearrangement joins TRBV12-3 or TRBV12-4 to TRBJ2-1; tentative D call: TRBD2 (5 bases). The CDR3 end is not reached by the read, which stops 3 residues before it; the germline J gene fills it in. There are 14 residues in the CDR3. V was clipped by 4 bases and J by 6 bases, with 13 bases between them.